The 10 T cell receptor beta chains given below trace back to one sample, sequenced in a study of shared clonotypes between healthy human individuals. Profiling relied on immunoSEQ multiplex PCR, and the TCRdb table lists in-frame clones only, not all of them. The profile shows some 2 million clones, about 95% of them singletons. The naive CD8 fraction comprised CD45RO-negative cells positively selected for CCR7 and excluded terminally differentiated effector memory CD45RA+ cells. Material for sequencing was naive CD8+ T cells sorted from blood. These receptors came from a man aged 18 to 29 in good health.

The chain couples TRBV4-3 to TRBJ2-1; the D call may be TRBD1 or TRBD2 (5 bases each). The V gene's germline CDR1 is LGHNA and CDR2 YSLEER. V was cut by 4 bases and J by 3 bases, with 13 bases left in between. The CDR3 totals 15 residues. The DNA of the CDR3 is TGCGCCAGCAGCCCAGCCGGGACCATCTACAATGAGCAGTTCTTC. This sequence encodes CASSPAGTIYNEQFF.

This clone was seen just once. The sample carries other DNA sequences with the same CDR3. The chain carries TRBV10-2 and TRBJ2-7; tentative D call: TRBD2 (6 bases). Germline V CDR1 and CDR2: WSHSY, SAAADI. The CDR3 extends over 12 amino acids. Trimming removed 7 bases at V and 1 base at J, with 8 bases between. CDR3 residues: CASTGGSYEQYF. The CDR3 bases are TGCGCCAGCACCGGGGGATCCTACGAGCAGTACTTC.

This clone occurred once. The chain's CDR3 is CASSPHAGPSYNEQFF. The CDR3 DNA follows: TGTGCCAGCAGCCCGCACGCGGGGCCCTCCTACAATGAGCAGTTCTTC. The rearrangement uses TRBV7-9 and TRBJ2-1, with D perhaps TRBD2 (6 bases). The CDR3 has 16 amino acids. V lost 5 bases to trimming and J lost 0 bases, with 14 bases between them. Per the germline V gene, CDR1 is SEHNR and CDR2 is FQNEAQ (reference sequence).

This CDR3 reads CASRVVSEGYEQYF. For the CDR3, the DNA is TGTGCCAGCAGAGTAGTTAGCGAGGGCTACGAGCAGTACTTC. The chain couples TRBV6-1 to TRBJ2-7, with a weak D call TRBD2 (5 bases). The CDR3 extends over 14 amino acids. CDR1 and CDR2 (germline): MNHNS, SASEGT. V was cut by 6 bases and J by 3 bases, with 15 bases left in between.

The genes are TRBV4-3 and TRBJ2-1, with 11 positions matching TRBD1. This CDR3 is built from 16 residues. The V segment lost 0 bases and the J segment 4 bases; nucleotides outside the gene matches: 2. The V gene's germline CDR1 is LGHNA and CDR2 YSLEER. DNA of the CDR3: TGCGCCAGCAGCCAAGAGGACAGGGGGCCGTACAATGAGCAGTTCTTC. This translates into CASSQEDRGPYNEQFF.

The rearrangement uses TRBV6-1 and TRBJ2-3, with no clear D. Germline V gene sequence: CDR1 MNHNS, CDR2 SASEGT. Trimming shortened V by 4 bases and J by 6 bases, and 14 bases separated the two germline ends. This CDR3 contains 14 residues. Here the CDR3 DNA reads TGTGCCAGCAGTGGAACAATCTTGGGGGATACGCAGTATTTT. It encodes CASSGTILGDTQYF.

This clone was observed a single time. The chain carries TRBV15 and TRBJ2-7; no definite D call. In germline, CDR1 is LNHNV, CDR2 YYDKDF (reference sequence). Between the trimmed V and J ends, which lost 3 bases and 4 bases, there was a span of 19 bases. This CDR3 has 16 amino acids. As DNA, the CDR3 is TGTGCCACCAGCAGCCCTACCTCGAACGATCCATACGAGCAGTACTTC. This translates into CATSSPTSNDPYEQYF.

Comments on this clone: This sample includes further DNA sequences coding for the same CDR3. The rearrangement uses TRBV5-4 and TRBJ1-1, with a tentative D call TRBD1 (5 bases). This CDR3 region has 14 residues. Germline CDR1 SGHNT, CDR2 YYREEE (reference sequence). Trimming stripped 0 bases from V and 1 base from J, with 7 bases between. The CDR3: CASSLGGGNTEAFF. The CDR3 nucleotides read TGTGCCAGCAGCTTGGGTGGGGGGAACACTGAAGCTTTCTTT.

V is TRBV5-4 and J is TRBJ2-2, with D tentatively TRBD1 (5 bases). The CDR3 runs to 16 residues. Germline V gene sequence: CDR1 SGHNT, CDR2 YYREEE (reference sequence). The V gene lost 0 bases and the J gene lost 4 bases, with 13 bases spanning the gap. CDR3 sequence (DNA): TGTGCCAGCAGCTTGGCCTCTCAGGGAAGCACCGGGGAGCTGTTTTTT. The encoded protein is CASSLASQGSTGELFF.

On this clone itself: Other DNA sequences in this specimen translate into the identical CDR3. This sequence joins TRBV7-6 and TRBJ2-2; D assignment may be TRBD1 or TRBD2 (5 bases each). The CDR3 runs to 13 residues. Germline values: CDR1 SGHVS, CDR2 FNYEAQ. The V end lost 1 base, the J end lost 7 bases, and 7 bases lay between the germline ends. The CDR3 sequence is CASSLGGSGELFF. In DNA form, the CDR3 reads TGTGCCAGCAGCTTAGGGGGGAGCGGGGAGCTGTTTTTT.